One sample yielded the 27 T cell receptor beta chains listed below, sequenced in a study of control samples from healthy donors and cancer patients. Method: immunoSEQ multiplex PCR; TCRdb's copy keeps in-frame clones and lacks some. The sample records about 58,000 clones, 94% being singletons. Input material: blood. The receptors shown here come from a man younger than 45 in good health.

This clone was observed once. The V call is TRBV6-8, the J call TRBJ1-2, with 9 positions matching TRBD1. Germline-derived CDR1 and CDR2 are MNHGY and SAAAGT. The V gene end was trimmed by 2 bases and the J gene end by 4 bases; junction bases not matched to a gene: 11. The CDR3 consists of 17 residues. The CDR3 nucleotides read TGTGCCAGCAGTTACCCGATGACAGGGGGTGAGAGCTATGGCTACACCTTC. This codes for CASSYPMTGGESYGYTF.

This clone turned up a few times. The J gene is TRBJ1-2, the V gene TRBV11-2; TRBD1 is a possible D gene (6 bases). Germline assignment: CDR1 SGHAT and CDR2 FQNNGV. CDR3 length equals 12 residues. Trimming stripped 4 bases from V and 8 bases from J, with 11 bases between. The CDR3 region is CASSSWTAGYTF. The CDR3 DNA reads TGTGCCAGCAGCTCGTGGACAGCCGGCTACACCTTC. The entire variable domain, with the rest obtained from reference TRBV11-2 and TRBJ1-2, is as follows: EAGVAQSPRYKIIEKRQSVAFWCNPISGHATLYWYQQILGQGPKLLIQFQNNGVVDDSQLPKDRFSAERLKGVDSTLKIQPAKLEDSAVYLCASSSWTAGYTFGSGTRLTVV.

The gene calls are TRBV6-2 or TRBV6-3 and TRBJ1-6; D gene uncertain. V was trimmed by 2 bases and J by 10 bases, leaving 9 bases between them. The CDR3 has 13 amino acids. Germline CDR1 and CDR2: MNHEY and SVGEGT. The CDR3 spells CASSYLRASPLHF. DNA of the CDR3: TGTGCCAGCAGTTACCTTCGGGCCTCACCCCTCCACTTT.

This clone appeared a single time. The chain uses TRBV30 and TRBJ1-4, with 11 bases lining up with TRBD1. CDR1 is GTSNPN, CDR2 SVGIG, per germline (reference sequence). There are 15 residues in the CDR3. V was clipped by 0 bases and J by 4 bases; unmatched bases: 1. In DNA form, the CDR3 reads TGTGCCTGGAGTGTAGGGACAGGGGGTAATGAAAAACTGTTTTTT. Translation gives CAWSVGTGGNEKLFF.

This chain joins TRBV11-2 and TRBJ2-1; D unclear. Germline V CDR1 and CDR2: SGHAT, FQNNGV. The CDR3 is made up of 15 amino acids. Trimming cost V 5 bases and J 0 bases, with 11 bases left between them. In DNA, the CDR3 is TGTGCCAGCAGCCCCTCTCTGAGCTCCTACAATGAGCAGTTCTTC. It yields the protein CASSPSLSSYNEQFF.

This chain connects TRBV19 to TRBJ1-6, with D possibly TRBD1 on 5 matching bases. V lost 1 base and J lost 9, with 16 bases in between. This CDR3 has 16 amino acids. Germline lookup yields CDR1 LNHDA and CDR2 SQIVND (reference sequence). The CDR3 reads CASSIARQRRTSPLHF. CDR3 nucleotide sequence: TGTGCCAGTAGTATAGCGAGACAGCGTCGAACTTCACCCCTCCACTTT.

This chain connects TRBV6-5 to TRBJ2-1; 7 bases fit TRBD2. The CDR3 runs to 15 residues. V gave up 7 bases and J gave up 0 bases; unmatched junction bases: 6. CDR1 is MNHEY, CDR2 SVGAGI, per germline. The DNA for the CDR3 is TGTGCCAGCATACCAGCGGGATACTCCTACAATGAGCAGTTCTTC. This codes for CASIPAGYSYNEQFF.

The chain joins TRBV6-6 to TRBJ1-6, with D perhaps TRBD1 (5 bases). CDR1 is MNHNY, CDR2 SVGAGI, per germline (reference sequence). Trimming cost V 2 bases and J 1 base, with 9 bases left between them. This CDR3 has 16 amino acids. DNA for the CDR3: TGTGCCAGCAGTTACATTCCAGGGTCCTATAATTCACCCCTCCACTTT. Amino acids: CASSYIPGSYNSPLHF.

The chain recombines TRBV3-1 (or the pseudogene TRBV3-2) with TRBJ1-5, with a possible D match to TRBD1 (5 bases). V was shortened by 1 base and J by 3 bases, with 7 bases between the two germline ends. Germline CDR1 is LGHDT and CDR2 is YNNKEL (reference sequence). The CDR3 runs 14 residues. In DNA, the CDR3 is TGTGCCAGCAGCCAAGCAGGGCTCAATCAGCCCCAGCATTTT. It translates to CASSQAGLNQPQHF.

The V gene is TRBV4-2, the J gene TRBJ1-3, with TRBD1 identical over 9 bases. The length of the CDR3 is 16 residues. V lost 4 bases, J lost 8 bases, and 12 bases stayed unmatched. Germline V CDR1 and CDR2: LGHNA, YNFKEQ. Written as DNA, the CDR3 is TGTGCCAGCAGCCGGAAAGATAACAGGGGGCGAGACACCATATATTTT. Translation: CASSRKDNRGRDTIYF.

The chain couples TRBV10-1 to TRBJ2-7, with D possibly being TRBD2 (6 bases). V lost 4 bases and J lost 0, with 19 bases in between. CDR1 and CDR2 from the germline V gene are WNHNN and SYGVQD (reference sequence). The CDR3 totals 17 residues. The CDR3 sequence: CASSAGTGSWSSYEQYF. In nucleotides, the CDR3 is TGCGCCAGCAGTGCGGGGACCGGGAGCTGGAGCTCCTACGAGCAGTACTTC.

CDR3 sequence: CASSSTENTEAFF. In DNA, the CDR3 is TGTGCCAGCAGCTCGACAGAGAACACTGAAGCTTTCTTT. This rearrangement joins TRBV5-4 to TRBJ1-1; D is perhaps TRBD1 (5 bases). Trimming took 3 bases from V and 1 from J, leaving 7 bases between them. This CDR3 has 13 residues. Per germline, CDR1 SGHNT and CDR2 YYREEE (reference sequence).

J is TRBJ2-1 and V is TRBV4-2; no clear D. The CDR3 has 15 residues. The germline V gene encodes CDR1 LGHNA and CDR2 YNFKEQ. V was shortened by 0 bases and J by 2 bases, with 8 bases between the two germline ends. CDR3 DNA sequence: TGTGCCAGCAGCCAAGATTTACTCGCCTACAATGAGCAGTTCTTC. It codes for CASSQDLLAYNEQFF.

The chain couples TRBV6-2 or TRBV6-3 to TRBJ2-7; possibly TRBD1 for D (7 bases). V gave up 4 bases and J gave up 2 bases, with 12 bases separating them. Germline-derived CDR1 and CDR2 are MNHEY and SVGEGT. The CDR3 runs 14 residues. CDR3 sequence reads: CASSLTRGAYEQYF. CDR3 nucleotide sequence: TGTGCCAGCAGTTTAACCAGGGGGGCCTACGAGCAGTACTTC.

The J gene is TRBJ2-1, the V gene TRBV4-1; possibly TRBD1 or TRBD2 for D (5 bases each). Trimming removed 0 bases at V and 2 bases at J, with 17 bases between. There are 18 residues in the CDR3. The germline CDR1 and CDR2 sequences are MGHRA and YSYEKL. CDR3 DNA sequence: TGCGCCAGCAGCCAAGATCCTCAAAGGGACGCGGCCTACAATGAGCAGTTCTTC. This codes for CASSQDPQRDAAYNEQFF.

The chain uses TRBV28 and TRBJ1-1; D may be TRBD1 (5 bases). In germline, CDR1 is MDHEN, CDR2 SYDVKM. V lost 6 bases, J lost 8 bases, and 19 bases lay in between. CDR3 length: 14 amino acids. CDR3 in amino acids: CASRFSDRSGEAFF. CDR3 nucleotide sequence: TGTGCCAGCAGGTTTTCCGATCGGTCAGGGGAAGCTTTCTTT.

The chain is built from TRBV2 and TRBJ2-3; 11 positions match TRBD2. V gave up 7 bases and J gave up 1 base; unmatched junction bases: 1. This CDR3 comprises 14 residues. CDR1 SNHLY and CDR2 FYNNEI come from the germline V gene. The chain's CDR3 is CASMGLAGTDTQYF. In DNA, the CDR3 is TGTGCCAGCATGGGACTAGCGGGCACAGATACGCAGTATTTT.

For this clone: The same CDR3 is also encoded by other DNA sequences in this sample. The gene calls are TRBV29-1 and TRBJ1-2, with 8 nucleotides matching TRBD1. V gave up 0 bases and J gave up 8 bases; unmatched junction bases: 5. Germline V CDR1 and CDR2: SQVTM, ANQGSEA. This CDR3 is built from 13 residues. CDR3 region: CSVEEQGARGYTF. The CDR3 DNA is TGCAGCGTTGAAGAGCAGGGGGCGCGGGGCTACACCTTC.

This clone was picked up one time. The gene calls are TRBV6-2 or TRBV6-3 and TRBJ1-5, with a weak D call TRBD1 (5 bases). This CDR3 has 16 amino acids. Germline V gene lookup returns CDR1 MNHEY and CDR2 SVGEGT. V was clipped by 5 bases and J by 6 bases, with 20 bases between them. The CDR3: CASSHAGRGFGQPQHF. The CDR3 nucleotides are TGTGCCAGCAGTCACGCCGGGAGGGGATTCGGTCAGCCCCAGCATTTT.

The chain is built from TRBV7-9 and TRBJ2-7, with D unclear. This CDR3 has 17 amino acids. Germline V gene sequence: CDR1 SEHNR, CDR2 FQNEAQ (reference sequence). Trimming took 2 bases from V and 0 from J, leaving 17 bases between them. CDR3 protein: CASSLFSSGLYSYEQYF. The CDR3 nucleotides are TGTGCCAGCAGCTTATTCTCTTCAGGTTTATACTCCTACGAGCAGTACTTC.

This chain uses TRBV12-3 or TRBV12-4 with TRBJ2-7; TRBD2 agrees at 8 bases. V shed 5 bases, J shed 6 bases, and the junction held 6 bases outside the gene matches. This CDR3 is 13 amino acids long. The CDR3 DNA reads TGTGCCAGCAGTGATGGACTAGCTAGCGAGCAGTACTTC. Its protein is CASSDGLASEQYF.

This clone has just one count. The CDR3: CASSINPRGDEQFF. The CDR3 nucleotides read TGTGCCAGTAGTATAAATCCGAGGGGCGATGAGCAGTTCTTC. V gene TRBV19 combines with J gene TRBJ2-1; tentatively, D is TRBD1 or TRBD2 (5 bases each). The CDR3 extends over 14 amino acids. With 2 bases removed from V and 8 bases from J, the gap between germline ends came to 13 bases. CDR1 and CDR2 (germline): LNHDA, SQIVND (reference sequence). Combining the CDR3 with reference TRBV19 and TRBJ2-1 gives the whole variable domain DGGITQSPKYLFRKEGQNVTLSCEQNLNHDAMYWYRQDPGQGLRLIYYSQIVNDFQKGDIAEGYSVSREKKESFPLTVTSAQKNPTAFYLCASSINPRGDEQFFGPGTRLTVL.

V is TRBV25-1 and J is TRBJ1-2, with D tentatively TRBD1 (6 bases). Trimming shortened V by 4 bases and J by 4 bases, and 10 bases separated the two germline ends. The CDR3 is 13 amino acids. Germline V gene data show CDR1 as MGHDK and CDR2 as SYGVNS. The CDR3 sequence: CASSVQGGYGYTF. The CDR3 bases are TGTGCCAGCAGTGTACAGGGTGGCTATGGCTACACCTTC.

The rearrangement links TRBV6-5 to TRBJ2-1; 11 bases are a match to TRBD2. The junction had 1 base not matched to a gene; V was cut back by 4 bases and J by 2 bases. The CDR3 runs to 15 residues. CDR1 is MNHEY and CDR2 is SVGAGI in the germline V gene. The CDR3: CASSLAGGPYNEQFF. CDR3 in DNA: TGTGCCAGCAGTTTAGCGGGGGGGCCCTACAATGAGCAGTTCTTC.

The chain carries TRBV2 and TRBJ2-7, with TRBD2 as a possible D gene (5 bases). V lost 6 bases and J 2 bases, leaving 17 bases between the germline ends. CDR3 length: 15 residues. CDR1 is SNHLY, CDR2 FYNNEI, per germline. The CDR3 nucleotides read TGTGCCAGCAGGACTAAAGGGTCCCCCACCTACGAGCAGTACTTC. It specifies CASRTKGSPTYEQYF.

The chain recombines TRBV11-2 with TRBJ2-7; no definite D call. Germline lookup yields CDR1 SGHAT and CDR2 FQNNGV. There are 13 residues in the CDR3. With 2 bases removed from V and 6 bases from J, the gap between germline ends came to 11 bases. CDR3 sequence (DNA): TGTGCCAGCAGCTTAAGGTCGTCGGTCGAGCAGTACTTC. This gives the protein CASSLRSSVEQYF.

The chain has TRBV5-1 and TRBJ2-1, with 12 bases that match TRBD2. The CDR3 has 15 amino acids. Trimming cost V 1 base and J 9 bases; bases outside gene matches: 5. The germline gives CDR1 SGHRS, CDR2 YFSETQ. This CDR3 reads CASSLPSGGGSEQFF. CDR3 in DNA: TGCGCCAGCAGCTTGCCTAGCGGGGGGGGGAGTGAGCAGTTCTTC.